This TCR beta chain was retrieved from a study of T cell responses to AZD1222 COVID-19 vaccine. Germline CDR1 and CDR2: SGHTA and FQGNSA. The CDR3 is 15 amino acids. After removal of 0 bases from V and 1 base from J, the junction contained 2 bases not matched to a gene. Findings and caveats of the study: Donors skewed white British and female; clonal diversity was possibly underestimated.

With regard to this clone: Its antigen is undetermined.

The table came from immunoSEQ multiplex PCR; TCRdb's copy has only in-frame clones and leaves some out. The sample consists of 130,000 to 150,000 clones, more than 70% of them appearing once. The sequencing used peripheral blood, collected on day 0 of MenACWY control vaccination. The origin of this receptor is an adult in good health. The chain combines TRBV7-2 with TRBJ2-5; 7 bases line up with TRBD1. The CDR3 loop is CASSLAGTAQETQYF. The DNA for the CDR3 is TGTGCCAGCAGCTTAGCTGGGACAGCCCAAGAGACCCAGTACTTC.